The present TCR beta chain was sequenced within a study of blood T cell repertoires in COVID-19 (dated by TCRdb to 2020 to 2021). With respect to the entire study: Collaborator samples came from the United States, Italy and Spain and covered acute and convalescent phases of COVID-19. The material from the prospective study consisted of cDNA or gDNA derived from T cells, B-cell-depleted T cells, or PBMCs. Subjects who had been exposed to COVID-19, were actively infected with it, or had recovered from it provided the deeply sampled blood TCRbeta repertoires that made up the dataset. The repertoires were released in a freely available public database intended as a resource for research on the immune response to SARS-CoV-2. Samples came from the ongoing ImmuneRACE study (first 160 participants) plus 1,254 subjects from 6 global collaborators. Sample metadata almost always included a de-identified subject ID, COVID-19 status, age in years and sex. Where available, HLA class I and class II types were obtained from metadata supplied by the sample provider rather than from assay-based typing. What the authors observed across the whole study: The amount of clinical and demographic metadata varied by source and participant and was provided uncurated.

Of note for this clone: There is no known antigen for this receptor. One base away there is no much larger clone; base qualities are not given.

TCRbeta CDR3 regions were amplified from genomic DNA using the immunoSEQ Assay, a bias-controlled multiplex PCR. The original pipeline was this. The number of nucleated cells in each sample was estimated by amplification of reference gene primers within the assay. To quantify the absolute abundance of each unique TCRbeta CDR3 rearrangement, sequence reads were collapsed and filtered. Productive Simpson clonality was computed per sample as the square root of Simpson's diversity index over productive rearrangements. TCRdb holds this immuneACCESS table with in-frame rearrangements only. Some clones are missing; in checked studies, unresolved V genes explain under half, and the rest has no known cause. V and J calls and clone size are copied from that table; D and trimming were computed from the DNA. The sample profile shows about 100,000 clones; 88% of them were found once. The ten largest clones add up to roughly 4.7% of the sample.

Its CDR3 holds 16 amino acids, cysteine through phenylalanine. The DNA shown is the 48-base CDR3, in frame from base 1. Via the germline V gene, CDR1 is SGHRS and CDR2 YFSETQ. The V end gives up 4 bases and the J end 4 bases, leaving 10 bases in the junction not matched to a gene. The collaborating institutions used their own protocols to collect whole blood in K2EDTA tubes. For TCRbeta analysis, collaborators shipped samples in one of three forms: frozen whole blood, isolated PBMCs, or DNA extracted from either of those sample types. This receptor chain uses TRBV5-1 and TRBJ1-2, and 10 junctional nucleotides match TRBD1. The TCR sequence derives from a human donor in a cohort sampled during active COVID-19. Sequenced material: peripheral blood. The encoded CDR3 is CASSTGQGPETYGYTF. Here is the DNA: TGCGCCAGCAGCACGGGACAGGGGCCAGAGACCTATGGCTACACCTTC.